A selection of T cell receptor beta chains follows, all from one sample in a study of shared clonotypes between healthy human individuals. Method: immunoSEQ multiplex PCR; TCRdb's copy keeps in-frame clones and lacks some. This sample has approximately 500,000 clones, with 90% to 97% found just once. Sequenced sample: naive CD4+ T cells sorted from blood. The receptor source for this set is a woman in her 30s in good health. CDR3s include the opening cysteine and the closing phenylalanine or tryptophan. D genes are given only for firm matches. Size is omitted from some rows. Given values are once, few, many or a class for expanded clones.

D: -; size: -; J: TRBJ2-5; V: TRBV6-4; CDR3: CASSYSQGMETQYF; DNA: TGTGCCAGCAGTTACTCACAGGGTATGGAGACCCAGTACTTC
D: -; size: -; J: TRBJ1-5; V: TRBV16; CDR3: CASSHDHSNQPQHF; DNA: TGTGCCAGCAGCCACGACCATAGCAATCAGCCCCAGCATTTT
D: TRBD2; size: -; J: TRBJ2-1; V: TRBV19; CDR3: CASSISLADYNEQFF; DNA: TGTGCCAGTAGTATCTCACTAGCGGACTACAATGAGCAGTTCTTC
D: -; size: -; J: TRBJ1-3; V: TRBV7-6; CDR3: CASSLRPGDSGNTIYF; DNA: TGTGCCAGCAGCTTACGACCGGGCGACTCTGGAAACACCATATATTTT
D: -; size: -; J: TRBJ2-7; V: TRBV6-6; CDR3: CASSYSIQGSYEQYF; DNA: TGTGCCAGCAGTTACTCGATTCAGGGTTCCTACGAGCAGTACTTC
D: -; size: few; J: TRBJ2-7; V: TRBV6-5; CDR3: CASSDRTGEQYF; DNA: TGTGCCAGCAGCGACAGGACTGGCGAGCAGTACTTC
D: -; size: -; J: TRBJ2-1; V: TRBV10-3; CDR3: CAINRRDSYNEQFF; DNA: TGTGCCATCAACCGTAGAGACTCCTACAATGAGCAGTTCTTC
D: TRBD1; size: -; J: TRBJ2-7; V: TRBV5-5; CDR3: CASSPGTGGIEQYF; DNA: TGTGCCAGCAGCCCCGGGACAGGGGGTATCGAGCAGTACTTC
D: -; size: -; J: TRBJ1-2; V: TRBV6-1; CDR3: CASSEVGVISGYTF; DNA: TGTGCCAGCAGTGAAGTCGGGGTAATCTCTGGCTACACCTTC
D: -; size: -; J: TRBJ1-4; V: TRBV5-1; CDR3: CASSLTAGAPNEKLFF; DNA: TGCGCCAGCAGCTTAACGGCGGGGGCCCCTAATGAAAAACTGTTTTTT
D: -; size: -; J: TRBJ2-4; V: TRBV6-5; CDR3: CASSRRGVAKNIQYF; DNA: TGTGCCAGCAGTAGACGCGGGGTAGCCAAAAACATTCAGTACTTC
D: TRBD1; size: -; J: TRBJ1-1; V: TRBV2; CDR3: CASRGQLGNTEAFF; DNA: TGTGCCAGCAGGGGACAGCTGGGGAACACTGAAGCTTTCTTT
D: TRBD2; size: -; J: TRBJ2-3; V: TRBV7-3; CDR3: CASSLQPSGSLDTQYF; DNA: TGTGCCAGCAGCTTACAGCCTAGCGGGAGCCTAGATACGCAGTATTTT